This T cell receptor (beta chain) comes out of a study of blood T cell repertoires in COVID-19. Study-level background: The United States, Italy and Spain provided the acute and convalescent COVID-19 samples. PBMCs, B-cell-depleted T cells, or T cells were the source of the cDNA or gDNA that made up the material.

This clone was seen only once. The table came from immunoSEQ multiplex PCR; TCRdb's copy has only in-frame clones and leaves some out. The sample includes some 320,000 clones, approximately 91% of them seen just once. Germline CDR1 reads SGHTA; CDR2 reads FQGTGA. CDR3 length: 15 residues. Trimming at V came to 7 bases and at J to 2 bases, leaving 10 bases not matched to a gene. Donors of Cohort 3 who recovered were those that had two negative PCRs, clearance, or symptom resolution. This receptor was obtained from a man aged 55-75 years who had recovered from COVID-19. The chain employs TRBV7-3 and TRBJ1-1, with 7 bases aligning to TRBD1. The specimen sequenced was PBMCs or T cells enriched from blood (not recorded which). Written as DNA, the CDR3 is TGTGCCAGCAAACTTAATACAGGGGAAAACACTGAAGCTTTCTTT. This gives the protein CASKLNTGENTEAFF.